Presented here are 22 T cell receptor beta chains from one specimen sequenced in a study of T cell responses to AZD1222 COVID-19 vaccine. Using immunoSEQ multiplex PCR, the repertoire was profiled, and TCRdb retains in-frame clones only, with some absent. The sample lists about 77,000 clones; about 92% were seen once. The input for sequencing was peripheral blood, taken 28 days after the second AZD1222 dose. All receptors come from an adult who received the AZD1222 COVID-19 vaccine.

The J gene is TRBJ2-3, the V gene TRBV19; D may be TRBD1 (5 bases). V shed 6 bases and J shed 2 bases, with 15 bases lying between them. The CDR3 totals 15 residues. CDR1 and CDR2 (germline): LNHDA, SQIVND (reference sequence). CDR3 in DNA: TGTGCCAGTAGCAGTGGGCAGGGATCCACAGATACGCAGTATTTT. Its protein product is CASSSGQGSTDTQYF. Using reference TRBV19 and TRBJ2-3 for the parts outside the CDR3, the full variable domain is DGGITQSPKYLFRKEGQNVTLSCEQNLNHDAMYWYRQDPGQGLRLIYYSQIVNDFQKGDIAEGYSVSREKKESFPLTVTSAQKNPTAFYLCASSSGQGSTDTQYFGPGTRLTVL.

The V and J genes are TRBV11-2 and TRBJ2-3, with 9 bases that match TRBD1. CDR3 length equals 14 residues. In germline, CDR1 is SGHAT, CDR2 FQNNGV. V was pared by 2 bases and J by 8 bases, with 5 bases of the junction left unmatched. The CDR3 sequence: CASSLLQGAGTQYF. The CDR3 DNA is TGTGCCAGCAGCTTATTACAGGGGGCTGGTACGCAGTATTTT.

This chain connects TRBV4-2 to TRBJ1-1; D is perhaps TRBD1 (5 bases). V was shortened by 2 bases and J by 5 bases, with 15 bases between the two germline ends. CDR1 is LGHNA, CDR2 YNFKEQ, per germline. CDR3 length equals 15 residues. The CDR3 loop reads CASSQYKGLGTEAFF. CDR3 bases: TGTGCCAGCAGCCAATACAAGGGGCTTGGGACTGAAGCTTTCTTT.

This chain connects TRBV11-1 to TRBJ2-1; tentative D call: TRBD2 (5 bases). CDR1 and CDR2 from the germline V gene are SGHAT and FQDESV (reference sequence). The CDR3 runs 16 residues. The V gene lost 2 bases and the J gene lost 0 bases, with 11 bases spanning the gap. CDR3 region: CASSLLRVSSYNEQFF. As DNA, the CDR3 is TGTGCCAGCAGCTTATTGCGGGTGAGCTCCTACAATGAGCAGTTCTTC.

The CDR3 region is CASSPGRVGQPQHF. CDR3 sequence (DNA): TGTGCCAGCAGCCCCGGGAGGGTAGGACAGCCCCAGCATTTT. This sequence joins TRBV27 and TRBJ1-5; D gene unclear. With 6 bases removed from V and 7 bases from J, the gap between germline ends came to 16 bases. The CDR3 runs 14 residues. Per the germline V gene, CDR1 is MNHEY and CDR2 is SMNVEV (reference sequence).

The chain carries TRBV29-1 and TRBJ2-7; D might be TRBD2 (6 bases). The CDR3 is made up of 12 amino acids. The V end was cut by 3 bases, the J end by 2 bases, with 8 bases between. Germline V lookup: CDR1 SQVTM, CDR2 ANQGSEA. CDR3 amino acids: CSVDGTAYEQYF. CDR3 DNA: TGCAGCGTTGACGGGACTGCCTACGAGCAGTACTTC.

The CDR3 loop reads CASSFHLDTGELFF. In DNA form, the CDR3 reads TGCGCCAGCAGCTTCCATCTAGATACCGGGGAGCTGTTTTTT. The V gene is TRBV5-1, the J gene TRBJ2-2; no firm D call. V was shortened by 2 bases and J by 5 bases, with 10 bases between the two germline ends. The CDR3 covers 14 residues. CDR1 is SGHRS and CDR2 is YFSETQ in the germline V gene.

The chain employs TRBV19 and TRBJ2-2, with D possibly called TRBD1 or TRBD2 (5 bases each). Germline loops: CDR1 LNHDA, CDR2 SQIVND (reference sequence). Trimming removed 9 bases at V and 5 bases at J, with 19 bases between. The CDR3 contains 15 residues. This CDR3 reads CASSPWGSQTGELFF. CDR3 nucleotide sequence: TGTGCCAGCTCACCTTGGGGGAGCCAAACCGGGGAGCTGTTTTTT.

V is TRBV6-4 and J is TRBJ2-7, with TRBD2 matching 9 bases. The J segment lost 0 bases and the V segment lost 8 bases, leaving 5 bases of the junction unmatched. Germline V gives CDR1 MRHNA, CDR2 SNTAGT. The CDR3 covers 14 residues. The CDR3 DNA follows: TGTGCCAGCGGGAGGACTAGCGACTCCTACGAGCAGTACTTC. Protein product: CASGRTSDSYEQYF.

The V call is TRBV10-1, the J call TRBJ1-4, with D tentatively TRBD1 (5 bases). Germline loops: CDR1 WNHNN, CDR2 SYGVQD (reference sequence). The CDR3 covers 17 residues. The ends were cut back, 0 bases at V and 7 bases at J, with 18 bases in the middle. CDR3 amino acids: CASSESTGAGGTEKLFF. CDR3 in DNA: TGCGCCAGCAGTGAGTCTACAGGAGCCGGTGGGACTGAAAAACTGTTTTTT.

The chain recombines TRBV6-6 with TRBJ1-1; D is undetermined. The CDR3 length is 13 residues. The V gene lost 0 bases and the J gene lost 7 bases, with 9 bases spanning the gap. The germline V gene has CDR1 MNHNY and CDR2 SVGAGI (reference sequence). The CDR3 loop is CASSYSSAVEAFF. In DNA form, the CDR3 reads TGTGCCAGCAGTTACTCCTCGGCGGTTGAAGCTTTCTTT.

This chain uses TRBV13 with TRBJ2-2, with D perhaps matching TRBD1 (6 bases). This CDR3 is 16 amino acids long. Germline values: CDR1 PRHDT, CDR2 FYEKMQ (reference sequence). V was clipped by 6 bases and J by 4 bases, with 18 bases between them. CDR3 sequence: CASRQESQGSTGELFF. CDR3 coding DNA: TGTGCCAGCAGGCAAGAGTCCCAGGGGAGCACCGGGGAGCTGTTTTTT.

The J gene is TRBJ1-3, the V gene TRBV7-9, with a possible D match to TRBD1 (6 bases). The CDR3 is 15 amino acids. The germline gives CDR1 SEHNR, CDR2 FQNEAQ (reference sequence). V was shortened by 6 bases and J by 4 bases, with 16 bases between the two germline ends. In DNA, the CDR3 is TGTGCCAGCAGGGTGACAGGTTTCAGGGGAAACACCATATATTTT. This encodes CASRVTGFRGNTIYF. The variable domain in full, with the rest retrieved from reference TRBV7-9 and TRBJ1-3, is DTGVSQNPRHKITKRGQNVTFRCDPISEHNRLYWYRQTLGQGPEFLTYFQNEAQLEKSRLLSDRFSAERPKGSFSTLEIQRTEQGDSAMYLCASRVTGFRGNTIYFGEGSWLTVV.

This chain connects TRBV28 to TRBJ1-1; D call uncertain. Germline CDR1 reads MDHEN; CDR2 reads SYDVKM. The germline V and J ends were trimmed by 3 bases and 12 bases, with 17 bases remaining between them. There are 13 residues in the CDR3. The CDR3 DNA follows: TGTGCCAGCAGTTTCTCAGGAGGTGAAGCAACTTTCTTT. Its protein product is CASSFSGGEATFF.

The J gene is TRBJ2-1, the V gene TRBV27; tentatively, D is TRBD2 (7 bases). With 5 bases removed from V and 8 bases from J, the gap between germline ends came to 19 bases. The CDR3 runs 15 residues. The V gene's germline CDR1 is MNHEY and CDR2 SMNVEV (reference sequence). The CDR3 region is CASSPSGLGGDEQFF. DNA for the CDR3: TGTGCCAGCAGTCCTTCAGGACTAGGGGGGGATGAGCAGTTCTTC.

The chain is built from TRBV7-9 and TRBJ2-2; D gene unclear. The germline CDR1 and CDR2 sequences are SEHNR and FQNEAQ (reference sequence). Trimming took 5 bases from V and 0 from J, leaving 7 bases between them. This CDR3 comprises 14 residues. CDR3 DNA: TGTGCCAGCAGCCTCTATCCGAACACCGGGGAGCTGTTTTTT. Translating gives CASSLYPNTGELFF.

This clone came up once. This chain joins TRBV21-1 and TRBJ2-7; the table's D call TRBD2 went unverified against the DNA. TRBV21-1 constitutes a pseudogene. This CDR3 region has 23 residues. CDR3 nucleotides: TGTGCCAGCAGCAAAATAGGAGGGTTCGATAATCATACCCAGCCTGCCTATCCTTACGAGCAGTACTTC. This sequence encodes CASSKIGGFDNHTQPAYPYEQYF.

This clone was counted once. The V call is TRBV25-1, the J call TRBJ1-6, with a weak D call TRBD1 (5 bases). V was pared by 4 bases and J by 9 bases, with 10 bases between. CDR3 length equals 13 residues. CDR1 and CDR2 (germline): MGHDK, SYGVNS. The CDR3 reads CASSGGYVSPLHF. The CDR3 nucleotides read TGTGCCAGCAGTGGGGGGTATGTTTCACCCCTCCACTTT.

J is TRBJ1-2 and V is TRBV30, with 7 bases lining up with TRBD1. Germline trimming cut 3 bases from V and 6 bases from J; bases unmatched to any gene: 7. Germline-derived CDR1 and CDR2 are GTSNPN and SVGIG (reference sequence). The CDR3 has 13 residues. The CDR3 region is CAWRTQGLDGYTF. The CDR3 bases are TGTGCCTGGAGGACACAGGGGCTGGATGGCTACACCTTC.

This chain uses TRBV11-3 with TRBJ2-5; D possibly uses TRBD1 or TRBD2 (5 bases each). This CDR3 comprises 13 residues. The V end lost 4 bases, the J end lost 4 bases, and 10 bases lay between the germline ends. Germline CDR1 and CDR2: SGHNT and YENEEA. This CDR3 is CASSSGPGETQYF. The CDR3 region has the DNA TGTGCCAGCAGCTCGGGACCTGGAGAGACCCAGTACTTC.

The genes are TRBV5-1 and TRBJ2-1; 14 bases match TRBD2. Trimming removed 3 bases from V and 2 bases from J; junction bases left unmatched: 4. Germline V lookup: CDR1 SGHRS, CDR2 YFSETQ. This CDR3 is built from 17 residues. The CDR3 sequence is CASSSGTSGRAYNEQFF. DNA of the CDR3: TGCGCCAGCAGCTCCGGGACTAGCGGGAGAGCCTACAATGAGCAGTTCTTC.

The rearrangement links TRBV7-2 to TRBJ1-1; 10 bases match TRBD1. Germline V gives CDR1 SGHTA, CDR2 FQGNSA. This CDR3 has 15 amino acids. Unmatched junction bases numbered 8, after V lost 5 bases and J lost 5 bases. The CDR3 spells CASSPRDRGGTEAFF. The DNA of the CDR3 is TGTGCCAGCAGCCCCAGGGACAGGGGAGGGACTGAAGCTTTCTTT.